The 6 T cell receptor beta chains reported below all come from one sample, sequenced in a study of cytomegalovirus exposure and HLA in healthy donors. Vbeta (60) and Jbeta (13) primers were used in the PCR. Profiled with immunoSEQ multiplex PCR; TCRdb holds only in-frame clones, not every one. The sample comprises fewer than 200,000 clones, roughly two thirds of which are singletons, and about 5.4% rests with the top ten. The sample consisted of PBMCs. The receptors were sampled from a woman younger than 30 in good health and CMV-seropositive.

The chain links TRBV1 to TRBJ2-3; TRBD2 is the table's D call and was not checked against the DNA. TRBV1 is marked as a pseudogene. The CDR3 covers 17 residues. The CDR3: CTSSQDLPAGSTDTQYF. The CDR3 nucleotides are TGCACCAGCAGCCAAGATCTGCCAGCGGGAAGCACAGATACGCAGTATTTT.

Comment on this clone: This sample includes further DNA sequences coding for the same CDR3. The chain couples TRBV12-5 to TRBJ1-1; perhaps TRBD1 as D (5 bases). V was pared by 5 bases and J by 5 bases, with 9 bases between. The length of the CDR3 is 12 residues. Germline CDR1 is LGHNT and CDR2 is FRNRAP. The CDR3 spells CASGPGGTEAFF. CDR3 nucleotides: TGTGCTAGTGGTCCGGGGGGTACTGAAGCTTTCTTT.

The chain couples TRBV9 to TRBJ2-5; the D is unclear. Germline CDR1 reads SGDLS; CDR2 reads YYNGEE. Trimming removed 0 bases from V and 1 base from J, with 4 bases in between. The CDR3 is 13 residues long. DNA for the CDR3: TGTGCCAGCAGCGTAGATATCCAAGAGACCCAGTACTTC. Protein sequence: CASSVDIQETQYF.

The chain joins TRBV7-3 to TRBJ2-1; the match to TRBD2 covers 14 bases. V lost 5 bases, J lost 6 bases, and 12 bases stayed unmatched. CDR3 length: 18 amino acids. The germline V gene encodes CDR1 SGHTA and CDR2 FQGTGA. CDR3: CASSLNPAGLAGGNEQFF. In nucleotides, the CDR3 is TGTGCCAGCAGCCTAAACCCGGCAGGACTAGCGGGGGGCAATGAGCAGTTCTTC.

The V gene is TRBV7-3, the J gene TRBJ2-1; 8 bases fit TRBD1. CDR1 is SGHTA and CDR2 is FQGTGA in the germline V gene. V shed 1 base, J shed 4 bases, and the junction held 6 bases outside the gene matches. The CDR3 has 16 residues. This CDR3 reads CASSLRAGGRYNEQFF. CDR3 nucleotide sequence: TGTGCCAGCAGCTTAAGGGCAGGGGGCAGATACAATGAGCAGTTCTTC.

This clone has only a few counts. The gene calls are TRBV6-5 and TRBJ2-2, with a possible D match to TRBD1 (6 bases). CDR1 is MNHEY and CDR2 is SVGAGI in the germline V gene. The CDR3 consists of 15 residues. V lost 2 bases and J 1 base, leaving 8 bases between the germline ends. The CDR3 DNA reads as TGTGCCAGCAGTTACGTACAGGGGAACACCGGGGAGCTGTTTTTT. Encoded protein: CASSYVQGNTGELFF.